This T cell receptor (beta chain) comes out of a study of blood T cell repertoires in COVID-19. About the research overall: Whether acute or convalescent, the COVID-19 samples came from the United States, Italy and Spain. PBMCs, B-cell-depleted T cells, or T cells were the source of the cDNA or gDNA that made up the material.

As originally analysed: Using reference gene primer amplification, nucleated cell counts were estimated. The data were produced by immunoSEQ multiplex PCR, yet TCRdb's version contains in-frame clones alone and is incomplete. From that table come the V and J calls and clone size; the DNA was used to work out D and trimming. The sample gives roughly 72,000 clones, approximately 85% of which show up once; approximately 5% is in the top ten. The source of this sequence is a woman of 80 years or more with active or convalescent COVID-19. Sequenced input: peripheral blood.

This CDR3 reads CASSRPGTKNTEAFF. The CDR3 bases are TGTGCCAGCAGCCGACCCGGGACAAAGAACACTGAAGCTTTCTTT. This sequence joins TRBV6-5 and TRBJ1-1, with TRBD1 as a possible D gene (6 bases). This CDR3 is 15 amino acids long. Germline V gene sequence: CDR1 MNHEY, CDR2 SVGAGI. V was trimmed by 6 bases and J by 1 base, leaving 15 bases between them.